This section outlines one T cell receptor beta chain sequence together with its context. Its target is not known. The data derive from a study of identical twins. CDR1 and CDR2 from the germline V gene are SGDLS and YYNGEE. With 4 bases clipped from V and 5 bases from J, the junction kept 5 bases outside the gene matches. The CDR3 extends over 14 amino acids. TCRdb recomputed calls from the 5' RACE reads with MiXCR, one row per CDR3 protein. The sample records under 300,000 distinct CDR3 sequences, approximately 8.3% being singletons. Regarding the study as a whole: Twin pairs had excess sharing that was weaker in beta out-of-frame sequences.

These data are also associated with another study on yellow fever vaccine responses in identical twins.

The J gene is TRBJ2-1, the V gene TRBV9, with 8 bases lining up with TRBD1. This TCR was recovered from a woman aged 18-29 years in good health. The sample comprised CD8+ T cells sorted from blood. The CDR3 protein is CASSTGGSHNEQFF. The CDR3 bases are TGTGCCAGCAGCACAGGGGGTTCACACAATGAGCAGTTCTTC.